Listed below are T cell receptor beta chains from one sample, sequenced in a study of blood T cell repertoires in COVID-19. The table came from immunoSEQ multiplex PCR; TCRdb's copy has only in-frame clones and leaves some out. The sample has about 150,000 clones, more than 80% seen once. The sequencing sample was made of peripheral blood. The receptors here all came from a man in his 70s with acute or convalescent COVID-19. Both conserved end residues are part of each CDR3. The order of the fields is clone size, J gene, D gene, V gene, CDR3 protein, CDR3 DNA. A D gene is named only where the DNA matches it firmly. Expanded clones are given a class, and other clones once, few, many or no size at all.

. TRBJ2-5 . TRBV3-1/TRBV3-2 CASSLRGETQYF TGTGCCAGCAGCCTCCGCGGGGAGACCCAGTACTTC
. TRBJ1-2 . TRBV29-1 CSVEVVDYGYTF TGCAGCGTTGAAGTAGTTGACTATGGCTACACCTTC
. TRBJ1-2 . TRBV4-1 CASSRGTDYGYTF TGCGCCAGCAGCCGCGGGACGGACTATGGCTACACCTTC
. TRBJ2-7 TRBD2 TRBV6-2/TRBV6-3 CASSYSGTSGSYEQYF TGTGCCAGCAGTTACTCGGGGACTAGCGGGAGCTACGAGCAGTACTTC
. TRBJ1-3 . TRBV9 CASSAGQGLSGNTIYF TGTGCCAGCAGCGCCGGCCAGGGCCTCTCTGGAAACACCATATATTTT
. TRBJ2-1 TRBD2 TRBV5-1 CASSLLTSGRDEQFF TGCGCCAGCAGCTTGTTGACTAGCGGGAGGGATGAGCAGTTCTTC
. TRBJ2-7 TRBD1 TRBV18 CASSSGQGRNSEQYF TGTGCCAGCTCATCGGGACAGGGACGGAATTCAGAGCAGTACTTC
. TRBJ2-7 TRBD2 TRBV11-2 CASSSSGGSTYEQYF TGTGCCAGCAGCTCGAGCGGGGGGTCGACCTACGAGCAGTACTTC
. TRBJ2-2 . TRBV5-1 CASSLLRTNTGELFF TGCGCCAGCAGCTTGTTGAGGACGAACACCGGGGAGCTGTTTTTT
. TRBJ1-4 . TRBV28 CASSLPYGHHNEKLFF TGTGCCAGCAGTTTACCCTACGGACACCATAATGAAAAACTGTTTTTT
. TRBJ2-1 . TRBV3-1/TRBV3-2 CASSPREPYNEQFF TGTGCCAGCAGCCCCCGGGAGCCTTACAATGAGCAGTTCTTC
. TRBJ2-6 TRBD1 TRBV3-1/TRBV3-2 CASSHLGQGLVGANVLTF TGTGCCAGCAGCCATTTGGGACAGGGTTTGGTTGGGGCCAACGTCCTGACTTTC
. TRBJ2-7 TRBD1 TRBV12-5 CASGGQGGTYEQYF TGTGCTAGTGGTGGACAGGGGGGGACCTACGAGCAGTACTTC
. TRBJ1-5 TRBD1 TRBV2 CASSSRQGSNQPQHF TGTGCCAGCAGTAGTCGACAGGGGAGCAATCAGCCCCAGCATTTT
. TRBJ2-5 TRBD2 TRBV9 CASSVKGLAGRETQYF TGTGCCAGCAGCGTAAAAGGACTAGCGGGGCGGGAGACCCAGTACTTC
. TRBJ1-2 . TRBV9 CASSVEGLGYTF TGTGCCAGCAGCGTGGAGGGGCTGGGCTACACCTTC
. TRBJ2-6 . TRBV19 CASSKREGTLGANVLTF TGTGCCAGTAGTAAACGGGAAGGGACTCTGGGGGCCAACGTCCTGACTTTC
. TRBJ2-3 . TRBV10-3 CAIRGDSGPDTQYF TGTGCCATCAGGGGGGACTCAGGGCCAGATACGCAGTATTTT
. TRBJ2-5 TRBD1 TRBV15 CATSSDDRAQETQYF TGTGCCACCAGCAGTGACGACAGGGCCCAAGAGACCCAGTACTTC
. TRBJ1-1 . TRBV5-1 CASSLFGALNTEAFF TGCGCCAGCAGCTTGTTTGGAGCGTTGAACACTGAAGCTTTCTTT
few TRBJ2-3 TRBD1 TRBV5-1 CASSLGTAPSTDTQYF TGCGCCAGCAGCCTGGGGACAGCGCCAAGCACAGATACGCAGTATTTT
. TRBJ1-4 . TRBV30 CAWRGGRGTTNEKLFF TGTGCCTGGAGGGGAGGACGGGGTACAACTAATGAAAAACTGTTTTTT
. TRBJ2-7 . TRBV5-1 CASSLATGNYEQYF TGCGCCAGCAGCTTGGCCACAGGGAACTACGAGCAGTACTTC
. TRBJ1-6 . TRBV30 CAWSVQGDASPLHF TGTGCCTGGAGTGTACAGGGAGACGCATCACCCCTCCACTTT
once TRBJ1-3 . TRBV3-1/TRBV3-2 CASSQGRGGNTIYF TGTGCCAGCAGCCAAGGCCGGGGTGGAAACACCATATATTTT
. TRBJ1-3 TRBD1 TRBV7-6 CASSRGGQGLAGNTIYF TGTGCCAGCAGCCGAGGGGGCCAGGGCCTAGCTGGAAACACCATATATTTT
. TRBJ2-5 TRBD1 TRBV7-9 CASSRGQGETQYF TGTGCCAGCAGCCGGGGACAGGGGGAGACCCAGTACTTC
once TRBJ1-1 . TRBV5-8 CASSSDPGRNTEAFF TGTGCCAGCAGCTCCGACCCAGGGCGGAACACTGAAGCTTTCTTT
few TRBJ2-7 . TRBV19 CASSPVERRGEQYF TGTGCCAGTAGCCCTGTTGAACGGAGGGGCGAGCAGTACTTC
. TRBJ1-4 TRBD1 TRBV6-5 CASSSGGTNEKLFF TGTGCCAGCAGTTCAGGGGGCACTAATGAAAAACTGTTTTTT
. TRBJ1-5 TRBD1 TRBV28 CASRLGTGDQPQHF TGTGCCAGCAGGCTAGGGACAGGGGATCAGCCCCAGCATTTT
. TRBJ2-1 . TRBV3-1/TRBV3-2 CASSRTHGAPGEQFF TGTGCCAGCAGCCGAACCCATGGGGCCCCTGGCGAGCAGTTCTTC
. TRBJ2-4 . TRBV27 CASSSPVTGNIQYF TGTGCCAGCAGTTCCCCAGTCACGGGGAACATTCAGTACTTC
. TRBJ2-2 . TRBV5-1 CASSLGEATGELFF TGCGCCAGCAGTCTCGGTGAAGCCACCGGGGAGCTGTTTTTT
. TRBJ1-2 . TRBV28 CASSVENYGYTF TGTGCCAGCAGTGTAGAGAACTATGGCTACACCTTC
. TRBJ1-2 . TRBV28 CASSLHRANYGYTF TGTGCCAGCAGTTTGCACAGAGCTAACTATGGCTACACCTTC
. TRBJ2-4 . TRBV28 CASSLLGGGLAKNIQYF TGTGCCAGCAGTTTGCTGGGAGGAGGTTTAGCCAAAAACATTCAGTACTTC
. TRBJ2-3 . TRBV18 CASSPGLGTSTDTQYF TGTGCCAGCTCACCTGGGCTCGGGACTAGCACAGATACGCAGTATTTT
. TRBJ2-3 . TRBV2 CASNIHREITDTQYF TGTGCCAGCAACATACACAGGGAGATCACAGATACGCAGTATTTT
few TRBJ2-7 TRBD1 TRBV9 CASSPWTGDYEQYF TGTGCCAGCAGCCCGTGGACAGGGGACTACGAGCAGTACTTC
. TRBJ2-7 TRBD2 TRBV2 CASSEFASGGGEQYF TGTGCCAGCAGTGAGTTTGCTAGCGGGGGTGGCGAGCAGTACTTC
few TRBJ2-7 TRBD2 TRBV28 CAAGEYEQYF TGTGCGGCGGGAGAGTACGAGCAGTACTTC
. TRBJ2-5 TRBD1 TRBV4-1 CASSPKMRDRGRGETQYF TGCGCCAGCAGCCCCAAGATGAGGGACAGGGGGCGCGGGGAGACCCAGTACTTC
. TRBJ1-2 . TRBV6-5 CASRYISQGAYGYTF TGTGCCAGCAGGTACATCTCACAGGGTGCCTATGGCTACACCTTC
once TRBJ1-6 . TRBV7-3 CASRGDLTNSPLHF TGTGCCAGCAGGGGCGACCTTACTAATTCACCCCTCCACTTT
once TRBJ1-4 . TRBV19 CASSIQLSTNEKLFF TGTGCCAGTAGTATTCAGCTTAGCACTAATGAAAAACTGTTTTTT
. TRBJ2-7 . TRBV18 CASSPPTVTGEEQYF TGTGCCAGCTCACCACCGACAGTAACGGGAGAGGAGCAGTACTTC
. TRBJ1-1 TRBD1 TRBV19 CASAQGARRYTEAFF TGTGCCAGTGCACAGGGGGCGCGGAGGTACACTGAAGCTTTCTTT
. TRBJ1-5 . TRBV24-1 CATSTGNQPQHF TGTGCCACCAGTACAGGAAATCAGCCCCAGCATTTT
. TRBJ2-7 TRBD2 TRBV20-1 CSASSSGGPSSYEQYF TGCAGTGCTAGTAGTAGCGGGGGGCCGAGCTCCTACGAGCAGTACTTC
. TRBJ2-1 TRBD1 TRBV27 CASSLLAGWTGVEQFF TGTGCCAGCAGTTTACTAGCCGGTTGGACAGGGGTCGAGCAGTTCTTC
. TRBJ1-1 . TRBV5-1 CASSYAELQGSGTEAFF TGCGCCAGCAGCTACGCTGAATTACAGGGCTCGGGAACTGAAGCTTTCTTT
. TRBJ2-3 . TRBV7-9 CASSLGLTDTQYF TGTGCCAGCAGCTTGGGACTCACAGATACGCAGTATTTT
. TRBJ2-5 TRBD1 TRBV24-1 CATPDRGMVSETQYF TGTGCCACCCCGGACAGGGGGATGGTGTCCGAGACCCAGTACTTC